The 11 T cell receptor beta chains listed next were all sequenced from one sample in a study of T cells in Graves' hyperthyroidism and ophthalmopathy. RNA transcripts gave rise to amplified TCR beta CDR3 regions. TCR CDR3 underwent first-round RT-PCR with the HTBI primer set. TCRdb reprocessed the multiplex PCR reads with MiXCR, giving one entry per CDR3 protein. Of 490,000 or so distinct CDR3 sequences listed, about 46% are singletons. The sequenced material came from peripheral blood or thyroid tissue (not recorded which). The receptors derive from an adult woman with Graves' disease, either hyperthyroidism or ophthalmopathy (not recorded which).

This clonotype was seen a handful of times. The chain uses TRBV7-9 and TRBJ1-1; 8 bases map to TRBD1. The CDR3 has 14 residues. The trim removed 4 bases at V and 11 bases at J, leaving 12 bases unmatched. The germline V gene has CDR1 SEHNR and CDR2 FQNEAQ (reference sequence). In DNA, the CDR3 is TGTGCCAGCAGCTGGCGGGACAGGAGCCCGCCGGCTTTCTTT. Protein product: CASSWRDRSPPAFF.

On this clonotype: A read error is possible here, since a much larger clone lies one base away. Because it lacks the conserved phenylalanine or tryptophan at the end, this CDR3 is likely a read error. The chain uses TRBV5-1 and TRBJ2-5; the D gene is possibly TRBD2 (7 bases). CDR1 and CDR2 (germline): SGHRS, YFSETQ. This CDR3 has 15 residues. The germline V and J ends were trimmed by 4 bases and 4 bases, with 17 bases remaining between them. For the CDR3, the DNA is TGCGCCAGCAGCCGGGGAGGGGGGACTCGAGAGACCCAGTACCTC. Translation gives CASSRGGGTRETQYL.

For this clonotype: As the CDR3 is not closed by the conserved phenylalanine or tryptophan, this likely results from a read error. The V call is TRBV7-9, the J call TRBJ1-6; TRBD1 is a possible D gene (5 bases). Germline loops: CDR1 SEHNR, CDR2 FQNEAQ (reference sequence). The CDR3 consists of 13 residues. V was trimmed by 1 base and J by 9 bases, leaving 7 bases between them. This CDR3 reads CASSLDGASPLHL. For the CDR3, the DNA is TGTGCCAGCAGCTTAGATGGGGCTTCACCCCTCCACCTT.

The V call is TRBV4-2, the J call TRBJ1-5; TRBD1 might be the D (5 bases). V was pared by 0 bases and J by 11 bases, with 20 bases between. This CDR3 region has 16 residues. Germline-derived CDR1 and CDR2 are LGHNA and YNFKEQ. In DNA form, the CDR3 reads TGTGCCAGCAGCCAAGATGGGGGACGTGGGGCCAGTGCCCAGCATTTT. Amino acids: CASSQDGGRGASAQHF.

This clonotype was seen many times. The V gene is TRBV5-1, the J gene TRBJ2-5, with D maybe TRBD1 (6 bases). The CDR3 has 15 amino acids. CDR1 SGHRS and CDR2 YFSETQ come from the germline V gene. V was trimmed by 4 bases and J by 1 base, leaving 14 bases between them. CDR3 region: CASSRLGQPQETQYF. The CDR3 DNA reads as TGCGCCAGCAGCCGCCTCGGACAGCCCCAAGAGACCCAGTACTTC.

The table lists this clonotype with a few counts. DNA of the CDR3: TGTGCCAGCAGTTTAGGGACAGGGGACCAAGAGACCCAGTACTTC. Encoded protein: CASSLGTGDQETQYF. V gene TRBV28 combines with J gene TRBJ2-5, with 10 bases lining up with TRBD1. Trimming at V came to 2 bases and at J to 0 bases, leaving 0 bases not matched to a gene. The CDR3 runs to 15 residues. Germline V gene data show CDR1 as MDHEN and CDR2 as SYDVKM.

This clonotype was found many times. The V call is TRBV4-3, the J call TRBJ2-7; TRBD2 agrees at 7 bases. The germline V gene has CDR1 LGHNA and CDR2 YSLEER. The V segment lost 3 bases and the J segment 2 bases; nucleotides outside the gene matches: 13. The CDR3 consists of 17 residues. The CDR3 loop is CASSQGPGQRGAYEQYF. The CDR3 region has the DNA TGCGCCAGCAGCCAGGGACCTGGGCAGCGGGGCGCCTACGAGCAGTACTTC.

About this clonotype: This sequence may be a read error, since a much larger clone differs from it by one base. V gene TRBV6-1 combines with J gene TRBJ2-7, with D hard to call. V shed 5 bases and J shed 4 bases, with 3 bases lying between them. This CDR3 contains 10 residues. Germline loops: CDR1 MNHNS, CDR2 SASEGT. CDR3 region: CASSMYEQYF. The CDR3 region has the DNA TGTGCCAGCAGTATGTACGAGCAGTACTTC.

In its sample, this clonotype was seen many times. This sequence joins TRBV5-1 and TRBJ1-1; 8 positions match TRBD1. The CDR3 extends over 12 amino acids. CDR1 is SGHRS, CDR2 YFSETQ, per germline. The V segment lost 4 bases and the J segment 7 bases; nucleotides outside the gene matches: 3. The CDR3 loop reads CASSRDRGEAFF. The CDR3 DNA is TGCGCCAGCAGCCGCGACAGGGGTGAAGCTTTCTTT.

The table lists this clonotype with a few counts. The chain joins TRBV7-8 to TRBJ1-2, with 8 bases lining up with TRBD1. The V gene's germline CDR1 is SGHVS and CDR2 FQNEAQ. The CDR3 has 13 amino acids. The V and J ends lost 4 bases and 8 bases, in that order; junction bases with no gene match: 6. The CDR3 coding sequence is TGTGCCAGCAGCTCCTCAGGGGGCCAAGGCTACACCTTC. Translation gives CASSSSGGQGYTF.

This clonotype was seen ten or more times. This sequence joins TRBV20-1 and TRBJ2-7; 14 bases fit TRBD2. The germline CDR1 and CDR2 sequences are DFQATT and SNEGSKA (reference sequence). V was pared by 7 bases and J by 6 bases, with 5 bases of the junction left unmatched. The CDR3 is made up of 13 amino acids. CDR3 sequence reads: CSVPGLAGVEQYF. The CDR3 DNA sequence: TGCAGTGTCCCGGGACTAGCGGGAGTCGAGCAGTACTTC.